This T cell receptor beta chain was retrieved from a study of T cell repertoires in cytomegalovirus infection. Study-level findings and limits: It was HLA-C-restricted CMV-specific TCR beta clonotypes that dominated the response ex vivo.

TCRdb ran MiXCR on the reads and lists one entry per CDR3 protein. This sample has some 270,000 distinct CDR3 sequences; around 15% occur once, and the top ten carry more than 45%. At least ten counts were recorded for this clonotype. Its antigen remains unknown. The TCR sequence derives from a human donor in good health (CMV status not recorded). Some clones in this sample may be carry-over from other donors' samples. The specimen was CD8+ T cells from PBMCs.

Written as DNA, the CDR3 is TGTGCCAGCAGCTTGGATGCCGGGACAGTATACAATGAGCAGTTCTTC. It yields the protein CASSLDAGTVYNEQFF. The chain has TRBV7-9 and TRBJ2-1, with TRBD1 matching 7 bases. J gave up 4 bases and V 3 bases, and 9 bases lay outside the gene matches. Germline lookup yields CDR1 SEHNR and CDR2 FQNEAQ (reference sequence). The CDR3 covers 16 residues. Variable domain in full (rest from reference TRBV7-9 and TRBJ2-1): DTGVSQNPRHKITKRGQNVTFRCDPISEHNRLYWYRQTLGQGPEFLTYFQNEAQLEKSRLLSDRFSAERPKGSFSTLEIQRTEQGDSAMYLCASSLDAGTVYNEQFFGPGTRLTVL.